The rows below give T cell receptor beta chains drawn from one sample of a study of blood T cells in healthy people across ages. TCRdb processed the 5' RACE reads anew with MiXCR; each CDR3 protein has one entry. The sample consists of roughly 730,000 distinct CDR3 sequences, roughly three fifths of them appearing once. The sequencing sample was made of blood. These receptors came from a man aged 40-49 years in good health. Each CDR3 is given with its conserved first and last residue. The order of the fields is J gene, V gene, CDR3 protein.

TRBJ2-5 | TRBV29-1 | CSVEGRTDQETQYF
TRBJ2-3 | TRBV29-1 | CSVREVDTQYF
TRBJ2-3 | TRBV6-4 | CASSDSRRPRADTQYF
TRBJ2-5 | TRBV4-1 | CASSQGIGGMGETQYF
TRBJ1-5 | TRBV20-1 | CSARGTGRISGQPQHF
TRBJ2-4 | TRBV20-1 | CSARVGGRDIQYF
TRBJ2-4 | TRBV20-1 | CSASFGTGGMDQYF
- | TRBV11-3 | CASPVQTQYF
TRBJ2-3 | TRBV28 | CASSAWGGATDTQYF
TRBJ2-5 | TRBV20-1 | CSAWKETQYF
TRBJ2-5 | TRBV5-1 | CASSFGLRLQSQETQYF
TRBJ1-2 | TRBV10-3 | CAISESKDRNYGYTF
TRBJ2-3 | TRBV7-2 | CASSLLPETDTQYF
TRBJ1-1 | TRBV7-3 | CASSLNPGPSAEAFF
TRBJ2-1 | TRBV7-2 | CASSPLREVNNEQFF
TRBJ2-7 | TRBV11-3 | CASSWSGTASYEQYF
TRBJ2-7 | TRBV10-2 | CASTDRESYEQYF
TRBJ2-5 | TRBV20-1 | CSATVAGGYQETQYF
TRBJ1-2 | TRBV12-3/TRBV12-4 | CASSSSVGLYGYTF
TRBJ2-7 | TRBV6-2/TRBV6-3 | CASGEISYEQYF
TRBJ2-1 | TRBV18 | CASSPLPGLAGGYSYNEQFF
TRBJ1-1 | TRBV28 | CASSLRTGAMDTEAFF
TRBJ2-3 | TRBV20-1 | CSASMGSGGLTDTQYF
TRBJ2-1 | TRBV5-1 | CASSPTASVSYNEQFF
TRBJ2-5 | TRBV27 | CASSSYRESETQYF
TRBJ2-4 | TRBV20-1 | CSARDEAARAIQYF
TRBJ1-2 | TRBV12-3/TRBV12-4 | CASSQIPQGIYYGYTF
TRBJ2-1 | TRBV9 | CASTPGRISTYNEQFF
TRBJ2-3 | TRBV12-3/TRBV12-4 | CASSLDPIPDTQYF
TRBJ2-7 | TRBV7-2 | CASSLKPDSLWPYEQYF
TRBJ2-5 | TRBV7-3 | CASSLSSGGGETQYF
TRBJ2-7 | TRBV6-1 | CASTPGTISYEQYF
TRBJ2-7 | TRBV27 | CATSAATSGRGSSYEQYF
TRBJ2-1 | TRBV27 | CASGRGGYNEQFF
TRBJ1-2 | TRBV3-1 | CASSQDRNYGYTF
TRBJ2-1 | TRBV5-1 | CASSRSGGVTYNEQFF
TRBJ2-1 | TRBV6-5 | CASSSTSNEQFF
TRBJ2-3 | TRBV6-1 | CATKLAGVGDTQYF
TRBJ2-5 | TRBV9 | CASSVDHTAKETQYF
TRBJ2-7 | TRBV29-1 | CSVRASAAYEQYF
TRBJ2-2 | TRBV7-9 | CASSLAVGGPNTGELFF
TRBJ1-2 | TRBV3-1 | CASSQIVGGAYGYTF
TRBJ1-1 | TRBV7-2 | CASSFSPDHTEAFF
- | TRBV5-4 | CASSGDIKETQYF
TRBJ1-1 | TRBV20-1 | CSAASTSGSYEAFF
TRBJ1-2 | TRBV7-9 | CASDRESDYGYTF
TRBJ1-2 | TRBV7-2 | CASTFRGQGANYGYTF
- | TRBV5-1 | CASSLRQGNQNIQYF
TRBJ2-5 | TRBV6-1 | CASNPQGHTIQYF
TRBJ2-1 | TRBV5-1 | CASSSGRVSYNEQFF
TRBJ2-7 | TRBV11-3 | CASSGRTGIYEQYF
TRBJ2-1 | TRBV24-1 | CATSDPTDKRQGVFNEQFF
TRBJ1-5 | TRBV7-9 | CASSFSTGTRSNQPQHF
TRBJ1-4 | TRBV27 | CASRPGQATNEKLFF